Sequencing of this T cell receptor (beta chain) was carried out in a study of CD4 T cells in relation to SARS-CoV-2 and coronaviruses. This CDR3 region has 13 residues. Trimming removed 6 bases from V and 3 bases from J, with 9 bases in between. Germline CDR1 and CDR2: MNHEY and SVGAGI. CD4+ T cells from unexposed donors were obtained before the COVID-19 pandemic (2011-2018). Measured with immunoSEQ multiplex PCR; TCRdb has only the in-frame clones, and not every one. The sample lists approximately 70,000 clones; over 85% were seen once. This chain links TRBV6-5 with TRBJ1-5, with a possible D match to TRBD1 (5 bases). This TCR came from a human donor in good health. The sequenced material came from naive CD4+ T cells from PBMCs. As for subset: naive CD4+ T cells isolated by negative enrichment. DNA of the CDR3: TGTGCCAGCAGACGACAGCACAATCAGCCCCAGCATTTT. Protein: CASRRQHNQPQHF.